Sequencing of this T cell receptor (beta chain) was carried out in a study of cytotoxic CD8 clonotypes in ibrutinib-treated CLL. Sequencing used immunoSEQ multiplex PCR; TCRdb keeps in-frame clones, though not all of them. The profile shows fewer than 100,000 clones, just over 85% of them singletons. Trimming at V came to 3 bases and at J to 1 base, leaving 12 bases not matched to a gene. Germline V gene sequence: CDR1 SGHRS, CDR2 YFSETQ. This CDR3 region has 19 residues. The sequence came from a human donor with chronic lymphocytic leukemia. The chain recombines TRBV5-1 with TRBJ2-2; 10 positions match TRBD2. The sequenced sample was PBMCs, obtained before ibrutinib treatment. CDR3 region: CASSSYGLAELGNTGELFF. The CDR3 bases are TGCGCCAGCAGCTCCTATGGACTAGCGGAGCTCGGGAACACCGGGGAGCTGTTTTTT.